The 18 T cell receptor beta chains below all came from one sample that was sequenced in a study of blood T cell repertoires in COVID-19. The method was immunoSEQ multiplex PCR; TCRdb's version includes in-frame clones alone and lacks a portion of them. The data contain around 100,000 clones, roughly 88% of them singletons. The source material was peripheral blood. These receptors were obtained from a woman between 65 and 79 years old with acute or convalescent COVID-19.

The CDR3 DNA reads TGTGCCATCAGTGAGTCTCTAGCGGGGGGCTACAATGAGCAGTTCTTC. Its translation: CAISESLAGGYNEQFF. J is TRBJ2-1 and V is TRBV10-3; 11 nucleotides agree with TRBD2. The J segment lost 3 bases and the V segment lost 0 bases, leaving 1 base of the junction unmatched. Germline CDR1 and CDR2: ENHRY and SYGVKD. The CDR3 has 16 residues.

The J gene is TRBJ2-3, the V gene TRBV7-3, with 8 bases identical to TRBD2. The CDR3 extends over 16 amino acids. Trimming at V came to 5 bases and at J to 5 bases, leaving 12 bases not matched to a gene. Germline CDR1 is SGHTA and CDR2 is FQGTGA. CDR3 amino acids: CASSQVAGGAVDTQYF. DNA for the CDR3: TGTGCCAGCAGCCAAGTGGCCGGGGGGGCCGTAGATACGCAGTATTTT.

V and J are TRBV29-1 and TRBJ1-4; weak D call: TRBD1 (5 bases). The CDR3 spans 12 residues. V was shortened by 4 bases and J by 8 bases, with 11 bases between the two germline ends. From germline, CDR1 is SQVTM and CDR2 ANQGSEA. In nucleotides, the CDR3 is TGCAGCGTTGGCCAGGGAAGAGAAAAACTGTTTTTT. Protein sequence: CSVGQGREKLFF.

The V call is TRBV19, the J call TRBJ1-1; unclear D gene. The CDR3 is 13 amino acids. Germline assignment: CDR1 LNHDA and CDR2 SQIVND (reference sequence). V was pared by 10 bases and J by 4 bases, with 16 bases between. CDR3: CATVALGATEAFF. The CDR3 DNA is TGTGCCACCGTTGCTCTGGGAGCCACTGAAGCTTTCTTT.

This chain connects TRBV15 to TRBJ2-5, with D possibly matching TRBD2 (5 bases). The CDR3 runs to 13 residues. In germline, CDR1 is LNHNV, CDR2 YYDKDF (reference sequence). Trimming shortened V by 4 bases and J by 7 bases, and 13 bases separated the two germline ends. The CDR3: CATSKRSEGTQYF. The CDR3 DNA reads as TGTGCCACCAGCAAGAGATCAGAGGGGACCCAGTACTTC.

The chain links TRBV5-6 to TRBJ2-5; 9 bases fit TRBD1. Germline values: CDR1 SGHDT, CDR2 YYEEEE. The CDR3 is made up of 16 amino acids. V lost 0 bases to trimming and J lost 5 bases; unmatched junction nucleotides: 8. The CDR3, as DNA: TGTGCCAGCAGCTTGGGGACAGGGGATGGAGGGGAGACCCAGTACTTC. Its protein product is CASSLGTGDGGETQYF.

Written as DNA, the CDR3 is TGCGCCAGCAGCCTGGGGACAGGTCCAAGCTCCTACGAGCAGTACTTC. This sequence encodes CASSLGTGPSSYEQYF. V is TRBV5-1 and J is TRBJ2-7, with 8 nucleotides matching TRBD1. CDR3 length: 16 residues. Germline V gene data show CDR1 as SGHRS and CDR2 as YFSETQ. The ends lost 4 bases at V and 0 bases at J; junction bases unmatched: 9.

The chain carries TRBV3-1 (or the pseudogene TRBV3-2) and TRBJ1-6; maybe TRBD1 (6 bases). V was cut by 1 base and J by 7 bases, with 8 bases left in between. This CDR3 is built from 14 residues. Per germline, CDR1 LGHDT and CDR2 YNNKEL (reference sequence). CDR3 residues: CASSQAGDNSPLHF. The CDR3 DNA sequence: TGTGCCAGCAGCCAAGCAGGGGACAATTCACCCCTCCACTTT.

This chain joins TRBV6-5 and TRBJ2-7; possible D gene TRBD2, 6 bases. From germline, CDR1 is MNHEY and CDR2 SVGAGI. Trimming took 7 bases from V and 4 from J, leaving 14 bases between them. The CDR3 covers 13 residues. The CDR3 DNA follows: TGTGCCAGCACCCAGCGGGCCGATTACGAGCAGTACTTC. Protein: CASTQRADYEQYF.

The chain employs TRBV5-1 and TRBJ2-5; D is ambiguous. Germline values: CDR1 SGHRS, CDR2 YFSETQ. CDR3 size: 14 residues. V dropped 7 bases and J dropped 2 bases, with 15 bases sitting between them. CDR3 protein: CASASLSSQETQYF. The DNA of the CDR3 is TGCGCCAGCGCGTCCCTATCCTCTCAAGAGACCCAGTACTTC.

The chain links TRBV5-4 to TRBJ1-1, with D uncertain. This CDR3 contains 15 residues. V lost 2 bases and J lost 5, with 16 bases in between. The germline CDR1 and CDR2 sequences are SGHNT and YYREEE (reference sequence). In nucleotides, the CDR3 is TGTGCCAGCAGCTTCCCCATAGCGGGAAAAACTGAAGCTTTCTTT. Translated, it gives CASSFPIAGKTEAFF.

CDR3 residues: CAWRTGVGYGYTF. DNA of the CDR3: TGTGCCTGGAGGACAGGGGTTGGGTATGGCTACACCTTC. The chain couples TRBV30 to TRBJ1-2; 8 bases are shared with TRBD1. With V trimmed by 3 bases and J by 5 bases, 5 bases remained unmatched. This CDR3 has 13 amino acids. CDR1 and CDR2 from the germline V gene are GTSNPN and SVGIG (reference sequence).

CDR3 residues: CASSTRLAGVAYEQYF. Here the CDR3 DNA reads TGTGCCAGTAGTACCCGCCTGGCCGGGGTAGCCTACGAGCAGTACTTC. J is TRBJ2-7 and V is TRBV19; D is possibly TRBD2 (5 bases). Germline V lookup: CDR1 LNHDA, CDR2 SQIVND (reference sequence). Trimming shortened V by 4 bases and J by 2 bases, and 18 bases separated the two germline ends. The CDR3 sequence is 16 residues long. Supplemented by reference TRBV19 and TRBJ2-7, the full variable domain reads DGGITQSPKYLFRKEGQNVTLSCEQNLNHDAMYWYRQDPGQGLRLIYYSQIVNDFQKGDIAEGYSVSREKKESFPLTVTSAQKNPTAFYLCASSTRLAGVAYEQYFGPGTRLTVT.

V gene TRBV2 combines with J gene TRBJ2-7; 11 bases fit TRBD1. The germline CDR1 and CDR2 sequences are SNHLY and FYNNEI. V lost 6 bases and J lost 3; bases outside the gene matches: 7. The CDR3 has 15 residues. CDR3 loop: CASRSPGQGGYEQYF. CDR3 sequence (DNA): TGTGCCAGCAGATCCCCGGGACAGGGGGGCTACGAGCAGTACTTC.

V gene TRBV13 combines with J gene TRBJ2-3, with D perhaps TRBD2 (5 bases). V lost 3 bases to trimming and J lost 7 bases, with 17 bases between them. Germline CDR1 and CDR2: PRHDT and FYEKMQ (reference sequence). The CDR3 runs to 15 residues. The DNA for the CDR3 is TGTGCCAGCAGCTTGAGGCTAGAGGGTGAAAATACGCAGTATTTT. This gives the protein CASSLRLEGENTQYF.

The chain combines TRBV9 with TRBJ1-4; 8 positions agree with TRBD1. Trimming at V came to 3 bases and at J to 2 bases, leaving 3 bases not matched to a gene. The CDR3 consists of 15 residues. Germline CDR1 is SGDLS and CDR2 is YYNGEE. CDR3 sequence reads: CASSARQGTNEKLFF. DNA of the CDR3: TGTGCCAGCAGCGCCCGACAGGGGACTAATGAAAAACTGTTTTTT.

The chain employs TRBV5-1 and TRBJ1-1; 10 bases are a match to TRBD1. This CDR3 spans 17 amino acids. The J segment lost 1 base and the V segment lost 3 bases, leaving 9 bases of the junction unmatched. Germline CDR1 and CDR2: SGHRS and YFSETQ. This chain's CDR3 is CASSSRMTGGANTEAFF. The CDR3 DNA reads TGCGCCAGCAGCTCGCGGATGACAGGGGGCGCGAACACTGAAGCTTTCTTT.

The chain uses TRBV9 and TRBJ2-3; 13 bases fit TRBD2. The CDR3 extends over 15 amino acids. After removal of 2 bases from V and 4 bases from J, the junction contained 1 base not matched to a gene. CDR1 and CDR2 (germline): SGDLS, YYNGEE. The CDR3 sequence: CASSVTSGGADTQYF. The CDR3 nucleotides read TGTGCCAGCAGCGTTACTAGCGGGGGGGCAGATACGCAGTATTTT.